The entry that follows covers one T cell receptor (beta chain) sequence. Its antigen remains unknown. The protocol was immunoSEQ multiplex PCR, while the TCRdb copy is restricted to in-frame clones and leaves out a portion. The table lists approximately 130,000 clones, approximately 81% of them singletons. This entry is derived from a study of cytomegalovirus exposure and HLA in healthy donors. Broader study findings: Among TCR beta chains, those listed as cytomegalovirus-associated numbered about 160.

Germline CDR1 LGHNA, CDR2 YSLEER. V gave up 0 bases and J gave up 12 bases, with 12 bases separating them. The CDR3 length is 14 residues. This sequence joins TRBV4-3 and TRBJ2-6; D ambiguous. This receptor was identified in a woman aged 25 to 39 in good health and CMV-seronegative. Source material: PBMCs. The CDR3 region is CASSQDGGGGVLTF. The CDR3 DNA reads TGCGCCAGCAGCCAAGATGGCGGCGGCGGCGTCCTGACTTTC.